These 18 T cell receptor beta chains were all obtained from the same sample, sequenced in a study of T cell responses to AZD1222 COVID-19 vaccine. Assay used: immunoSEQ multiplex PCR; TCRdb lists only in-frame clones, some missing. The data show about 150,000 clones, about 85% seen once. This specimen was peripheral blood, taken on day 0 of AZD1222 vaccination. These receptors were collected from an adult in good health.

The chain links TRBV6-5 to TRBJ1-2; D gene unclear. CDR1 MNHEY and CDR2 SVGAGI come from the germline V gene. With 6 bases removed from V and 1 base from J, the gap between germline ends came to 3 bases. The CDR3 has 11 amino acids. Written as DNA, the CDR3 is TGTGCCAGCAGGGTTAACTATGGCTACACCTTC. Its protein is CASRVNYGYTF.

This clone was seen only once. The chain carries TRBV5-1 and TRBJ2-1; 10 bases map to TRBD1. Trimming took 4 bases from V and 7 from J; bases not matched to a gene: 8. The V gene's germline CDR1 is SGHRS and CDR2 YFSETQ. This CDR3 comprises 15 residues. The CDR3 is CASSPGQGRLNEQFF. The CDR3, as DNA: TGCGCCAGCAGCCCGGGACAGGGGAGATTAAATGAGCAGTTCTTC.

V gene TRBV7-9 combines with J gene TRBJ1-1; D unclear. The CDR3 is 12 residues long. Trimming cost V 5 bases and J 10 bases, with 14 bases left between them. The germline CDR1 and CDR2 sequences are SEHNR and FQNEAQ (reference sequence). The CDR3 is CASSPELRRAFF. CDR3 DNA sequence: TGTGCCAGCAGCCCGGAGTTAAGGCGAGCTTTCTTT. Supplemented by reference TRBV7-9 and TRBJ1-1, the full variable domain reads DTGVSQNPRHKITKRGQNVTFRCDPISEHNRLYWYRQTLGQGPEFLTYFQNEAQLEKSRLLSDRFSAERPKGSFSTLEIQRTEQGDSAMYLCASSPELRRAFFGQGTRLTVV.

The chain is built from TRBV3-1 (or the pseudogene TRBV3-2) and TRBJ2-7; no clear D gene. Germline V lookup: CDR1 LGHDT, CDR2 YNNKEL (reference sequence). CDR3 size: 13 residues. Trimming removed 1 base from V and 7 bases from J, with 11 bases in between. The CDR3 DNA follows: TGTGCCAGCAGCCAAGCACCCCCCGGGGAGCAGTACTTC. This translates into CASSQAPPGEQYF.

V is TRBV6-5 and J is TRBJ2-1; D is perhaps TRBD1 or TRBD2 (5 bases each). V lost 10 bases and J lost 1, with 17 bases in between. The CDR3 is made up of 15 amino acids. The germline V gene encodes CDR1 MNHEY and CDR2 SVGAGI. The CDR3 nucleotides are TGTGCCACCAAGAGGGACCGACCGTCCTACAATGAGCAGTTCTTC. Its protein is CATKRDRPSYNEQFF.

The gene calls are TRBV15 and TRBJ2-5, with 9 bases identical to TRBD2. CDR1 is LNHNV, CDR2 YYDKDF, per germline (reference sequence). This CDR3 contains 14 residues. J gave up 5 bases and V 5 bases, and 6 bases lay outside the gene matches. CDR3 sequence: CATSGLAGLETQYF. The DNA for the CDR3 is TGTGCCACCAGCGGGCTAGCGGGACTTGAGACCCAGTACTTC.

This clone was seen once. The V call is TRBV5-4, the J call TRBJ2-3; 7 nucleotides agree with TRBD2. V shed 3 bases, J shed 1 base, and the junction held 5 bases outside the gene matches. The CDR3 runs to 15 residues. Germline-derived CDR1 and CDR2 are SGHNT and YYREEE (reference sequence). In DNA form, the CDR3 reads TGTGCCAGCAGCTGGGGAGGGCCCGGCACAGATACGCAGTATTTT. Its translation is CASSWGGPGTDTQYF.

The chain combines TRBV12-3 or TRBV12-4 with TRBJ2-7; D unclear. The CDR3 loop spans 12 amino acids. V gave up 6 bases and J gave up 5 bases, with 11 bases separating them. Written as DNA, the CDR3 is TGTGCCAGCAGGACGGGTTCAAACGAGCAGTACTTC. The encoded protein is CASRTGSNEQYF.

The genes are TRBV4-1 and TRBJ2-3; 8 bases are a match to TRBD2. The CDR3 spans 15 residues. Germline loops: CDR1 MGHRA, CDR2 YSYEKL. V shed 4 bases, J shed 5 bases, and the junction held 8 bases outside the gene matches. CDR3 nucleotide sequence: TGCGCCAGCAGCCCTCCGGGACTAGAAAAAGATACGCAGTATTTT. Its protein is CASSPPGLEKDTQYF.

The chain employs TRBV9 and TRBJ2-1, with a possible D match to TRBD2 (6 bases). The CDR3 covers 15 residues. Looked up from germline, CDR1 is SGDLS and CDR2 is YYNGEE. V was trimmed by 4 bases and J by 0 bases, leaving 11 bases between them. The CDR3 bases are TGTGCCAGCAGCCGGGACGGGAGCTCCTACAATGAGCAGTTCTTC. Its translation: CASSRDGSSYNEQFF.

The chain uses TRBV5-1 and TRBJ2-2; 11 nucleotides match TRBD2. The CDR3 length is 15 residues. The V gene's germline CDR1 is SGHRS and CDR2 YFSETQ. V shed 4 bases and J 6 bases; nucleotides not matched to a gene: 5. The chain's CDR3 is CASSVSGGAAGELFF. CDR3 DNA: TGCGCCAGCAGCGTTAGCGGGGGGGCCGCCGGGGAGCTGTTTTTT. Filled out from reference TRBV5-1 and TRBJ2-2, the complete variable domain reads KAGVTQTPRYLIKTRGQQVTLSCSPISGHRSVSWYQQTPGQGLQFLFEYFSETQRNKGNFPGRFSGRQFSNSRSEMNVSTLELGDSALYLCASSVSGGAAGELFFGEGSRLTVL.

This chain joins TRBV6-5 and TRBJ1-5; a possible D gene is TRBD1 (5 bases). V dropped 8 bases and J dropped 1 base, with 12 bases sitting between them. The CDR3 consists of 14 residues. Germline assignment: CDR1 MNHEY and CDR2 SVGAGI. The DNA for the CDR3 is TGTGCCAGCGCTCCCGGGGCGAGCAATCAGCCCCAGCATTTT. Translation: CASAPGASNQPQHF.

This clone was seen a handful of times. V and J are TRBV3-1 (or the pseudogene TRBV3-2) and TRBJ1-2, with D hard to call. The CDR3 spans 13 residues. Trimming left V 5 bases short and J 7 bases short, with 14 bases between. Germline CDR1 reads LGHDT; CDR2 reads YNNKEL (reference sequence). Here the CDR3 reads CASSSDTSAGYTF. For the CDR3, the DNA is TGTGCCAGCAGCTCCGACACATCTGCTGGCTACACCTTC.

V is TRBV9 and J is TRBJ2-1; TRBD1 matches at 7 bases. V lost 5 bases to trimming and J lost 4 bases; unmatched junction nucleotides: 9. Germline V lookup: CDR1 SGDLS, CDR2 YYNGEE. CDR3 size: 15 residues. CDR3 protein: CASSAGDSFYNEQFF. The CDR3 DNA reads as TGTGCCAGCAGTGCCGGGGACAGCTTTTACAATGAGCAGTTCTTC.

The chain couples TRBV7-6 to TRBJ2-1, with 7 bases aligning to TRBD2. Germline V gives CDR1 SGHVS, CDR2 FNYEAQ. After removal of 0 bases from V and 8 bases from J, the junction contained 13 bases not matched to a gene. The CDR3 contains 17 residues. CDR3 loop: CASSLAPGLPPMDEQFF. The CDR3 DNA reads TGTGCCAGCAGCTTAGCACCGGGACTACCCCCCATGGATGAGCAGTTCTTC.

A word on this clone: Additional DNA sequences in this sample encode the identical CDR3. This sequence joins TRBV5-1 and TRBJ2-7; D is possibly TRBD2 (5 bases). The ends were cut back, 0 bases at V and 3 bases at J, with 7 bases in the middle. Germline CDR1 is SGHRS and CDR2 is YFSETQ. This CDR3 region has 13 residues. The DNA of the CDR3 is TGCGCCAGCAGCTTGGGTCGGGACTACGAGCAGTACTTC. Encoded protein: CASSLGRDYEQYF. Full variable domain (outside the CDR3, taken from reference TRBV5-1 and TRBJ2-7): KAGVTQTPRYLIKTRGQQVTLSCSPISGHRSVSWYQQTPGQGLQFLFEYFSETQRNKGNFPGRFSGRQFSNSRSEMNVSTLELGDSALYLCASSLGRDYEQYFGPGTRLTVT.

Of note for this clone: The sample holds other DNA sequences that translate to the same CDR3. V usage is TRBV28 and J usage is TRBJ1-2; D perhaps matches TRBD1 (5 bases). The germline CDR1 and CDR2 sequences are MDHEN and SYDVKM. Trimming cost V 3 bases and J 4 bases, with 9 bases left between them. CDR3 size: 13 residues. In nucleotides, the CDR3 is TGTGCCAGCAGTTTCCGGGGGGGCTATGGCTACACCTTC. The encoded protein is CASSFRGGYGYTF.

This clone was observed a single time. This sequence joins TRBV5-1 and TRBJ1-5, with 10 nucleotides matching TRBD1. This CDR3 contains 15 residues. Unmatched junction bases numbered 4, after V lost 0 bases and J lost 7 bases. CDR1 is SGHRS and CDR2 is YFSETQ in the germline V gene. The CDR3 protein is CASSLGGDRGQPQHF. The DNA for the CDR3 is TGCGCCAGCAGCTTGGGCGGGGACAGGGGCCAGCCCCAGCATTTT.